This T cell receptor (beta chain) was recovered during a study of OX40 agonist ivuxolimab in advanced cancers. A note on the overall study: Ivuxolimab was an agonistic, fully human IgG2 monoclonal antibody directed against OX40 (CD134), a costimulatory receptor. Intravenous ivuxolimab was administered to patients every 2 weeks at six dose levels: 0.01, 0.1, 0.3, 1.5, 3 and 10 mg/kg. Among the approximately 50 dose-escalation patients, roughly 20 had hepatocellular carcinoma, roughly 15 melanoma, 9 renal cell carcinoma and 9 head and neck cancer. In the dose-escalation cohort, around 80% of patients were male, and the mean age was around 65 years with a range of 23 to 79. Patients were allowed to have had prior anti-PD-1, anti-PD-L1 or anti-CTLA-4 therapy, and more than 30% of the dose-escalation patients had previously received checkpoint inhibitors. Partial responses were achieved by three dose-escalation patients, of whom one had hepatocellular carcinoma and two had cutaneous melanoma. Peripheral TCRbeta sequencing aimed to test whether ivuxolimab altered TCR sequence diversity and caused clonal T-cell expansion. The paper reports the monotherapy dose-escalation portion (N = 52 patients) of the phase I ivuxolimab trial.

Overall study results and their limits: At doses of 0.1 to 3.0 mg/kg, clonal expansion of both CD4+ and CD8+ T cells in blood was seen between baseline and week 6. Antigen specificity was not determined for the clonally expanded peripheral T cells. Partial responders in the 0.1-3.0 mg/kg groups had among the lowest normalized peripheral clonal expansion, especially among CD8+ T cells. Low levels of normalized T-cell clonal expansion were also seen in some patients who did not respond. On average, CD8+ T cells showed more expanded clones than CD4+ T cells after ivuxolimab.

A remark on this clone: What antigen it recognizes has not been identified. Base qualities are not at hand, and no much larger clone is one base apart.

The trial excluded patients who had a history of autoimmune disease or who were on systemic immunosuppression. In every dose cohort, peripheral blood was drawn for TCR sequencing at baseline, cycle 4 day 1, and cycle 7 day 1. Samples were obtained from an open-label, multicenter, first-in-human phase I dose-escalation trial of ivuxolimab. Adults with locally advanced or metastatic melanoma, renal cell carcinoma, hepatocellular carcinoma or head and neck squamous cell carcinoma were enrolled in the trial. Before TCR sequencing, CD4+ T cells and CD8+ T cells were sorted from peripheral blood as separate populations. From V the trimming removes 5 bases and from J it removes 14 bases, while the gene matches leave 9 bases of the junction unaccounted for. CDR1 is given as MGHDK and CDR2 as SYGVNS, both from the germline V gene. From the cysteine up to the phenylalanine, the CDR3 has a length of 12 residues. Of all the DNA, just the CDR3 is kept, 36 bases in frame from base 1.

For sequencing of the TCRbeta CDR3 region, genomic DNA was extracted from the sorted cells. TCRbeta CDR3 regions were sequenced using the immunoSEQ Assay. In its TCRdb copy, this immuneACCESS table keeps in-frame sequences only and misses some clones. Where compared with another copy, unresolved V genes explain less than half of these, and the others have no known cause. Here the sample has 25,000 to 35,000 clones; roughly 74% occur a single time. The ten largest clones add up to around 12% of the sample. The sequence joins TRBV25-1 to TRBJ2-3; 8 central nucleotides agree with TRBD1. The sequence derives from an adult with an advanced solid tumor such as melanoma, head and neck, liver or kidney cancer. The specimen comprised CD4+ or CD8+ T cells sorted from blood, sampled in a trial of the OX40 agonist ivuxolimab. CDR3 reads: CASSQGQGPLYF. DNA sequence: TGTGCCAGCAGTCAAGGACAGGGCCCATTGTATTTT.